These T cell receptor beta chains were read from a single sample in a study of T cells in Graves' hyperthyroidism and ophthalmopathy. MiXCR, applied by TCRdb to the multiplex PCR reads, yields one record per CDR3 protein. The data show 300,000 to 450,000 distinct CDR3 sequences, about 16% seen once. The sequenced material came from blood. The receptor source for this set is a woman aged 25 to 45 with Graves' hyperthyroidism. Each CDR3 is given with its conserved first and last residue. Each record gives: V gene, J gene, D gene, clone size, CDR3 DNA, CDR3 protein. D genes are given only for firm matches. Clone size is given for some rows only: seen once, a few or many times, or a class if the clone is expanded.

v_call: TRBV4-1; j_call: TRBJ2-7; d_call: TRBD2; clone_size: .; cdr3_nt: TGCGCCAGCAGCCTAGGGTGGGCGGGAGTCTCTTACGAGCAGTACTTC; cdr3_aa: CASSLGWAGVSYEQYF
v_call: TRBV30; j_call: TRBJ1-3; d_call: TRBD1; clone_size: many; cdr3_nt: TGTGCCCGCACCTACGGGACAGGAGGTAACACCATATATTTT; cdr3_aa: CARTYGTGGNTIYF
v_call: TRBV6-1; j_call: TRBJ2-5; d_call: .; clone_size: many; cdr3_nt: TGTGCCAGCAGTGGGTGGGAGACCCAGTACTTC; cdr3_aa: CASSGWETQYF
v_call: TRBV9; j_call: TRBJ2-3; d_call: TRBD2; clone_size: many; cdr3_nt: TGTGCCAGTCGATCCGGGACTAGGAACGCAGATACGCAGTATTTT; cdr3_aa: CASRSGTRNADTQYF
v_call: TRBV5-6; j_call: TRBJ1-1; d_call: TRBD1; clone_size: .; cdr3_nt: TGTGCCAGCAGCCCACGGACAGGGGGCAGTGGCACTGAAGCTTTCTTT; cdr3_aa: CASSPRTGGSGTEAFF
v_call: TRBV6-1; j_call: TRBJ1-2; d_call: .; clone_size: many; cdr3_nt: TGTGCCAGCAGGACGGCTAACTATGGCTACACCTTC; cdr3_aa: CASRTANYGYTF
v_call: TRBV12-3/TRBV12-4; j_call: TRBJ1-1; d_call: .; clone_size: many; cdr3_nt: TGTGCCAGCAGCCGGGGGCCAGACACTGAAGCTTTCTTT; cdr3_aa: CASSRGPDTEAFF
v_call: TRBV14; j_call: TRBJ2-3; d_call: TRBD1; clone_size: .; cdr3_nt: TGTGCCAGCAGCCTTCTATCGACAGGGGCAGATACGCAGTATTTT; cdr3_aa: CASSLLSTGADTQYF
v_call: TRBV2; j_call: TRBJ1-3; d_call: .; clone_size: few; cdr3_nt: TGTGCCAGCAGTGAATCGTTAGTTTCCGGAAACACCATATATTTT; cdr3_aa: CASSESLVSGNTIYF
v_call: TRBV18; j_call: TRBJ1-1; d_call: .; clone_size: many; cdr3_nt: TGTGCCAGCTCACCCGTCGGGAACACTGAAGCTTTCTTT; cdr3_aa: CASSPVGNTEAFF
v_call: TRBV7-9; j_call: TRBJ2-5; d_call: .; clone_size: few; cdr3_nt: TGTGCCAGCCTCCTCATGGGGGGTCCCGAAGAGACCCAGTACTTC; cdr3_aa: CASLLMGGPEETQYF
v_call: TRBV20-1; j_call: TRBJ2-1; d_call: TRBD2; clone_size: few; cdr3_nt: TGCAGTGCTAGTGGCGGGAGCCGGTACAATGAGCAGTTCTTC; cdr3_aa: CSASGGSRYNEQFF
v_call: TRBV14; j_call: TRBJ2-1; d_call: TRBD2; clone_size: few; cdr3_nt: TGTGCCAGCAGCCAACTAGCGGGAGCGTGGAATGAGCAGTTCTTC; cdr3_aa: CASSQLAGAWNEQFF
v_call: TRBV6-1; j_call: TRBJ1-1; d_call: .; clone_size: many; cdr3_nt: TGTGCCAGCAAGGCGAGGGCGGCAAACACTGAAGCTTTCTTT; cdr3_aa: CASKARAANTEAFF
v_call: TRBV7-2; j_call: TRBJ2-2; d_call: TRBD2; clone_size: many; cdr3_nt: TGTGCCAGCAGCTTAAACCCCGTAGCGGGAACCGGGGAGCTGTTTTTT; cdr3_aa: CASSLNPVAGTGELFF
v_call: TRBV9; j_call: TRBJ2-3; d_call: TRBD2; clone_size: few; cdr3_nt: TGTGCCAGCAGCCCTCGACTAGCGGGAGTCCCGACCTCCGTGAATACGCAGTATTTT; cdr3_aa: CASSPRLAGVPTSVNTQYF
v_call: TRBV7-2; j_call: TRBJ2-1; d_call: .; clone_size: many; cdr3_nt: TGTGCCAGCAGCTCCACAATCTCCTACAATGAGCAGTTCTTC; cdr3_aa: CASSSTISYNEQFF
v_call: TRBV12-3/TRBV12-4; j_call: TRBJ1-1; d_call: .; clone_size: .; cdr3_nt: TGTGCCAGCAGAGGACTGCTAGGGCCTGAAGCTTTCTTT; cdr3_aa: CASRGLLGPEAFF
v_call: TRBV11-2; j_call: TRBJ2-1; d_call: TRBD2; clone_size: .; cdr3_nt: TGTGCCAGCAGCTTAGGGTCCAGCGGGAGGGCCATTGAGCAGTTCTTC; cdr3_aa: CASSLGSSGRAIEQFF
v_call: TRBV28; j_call: TRBJ2-7; d_call: TRBD1; clone_size: many; cdr3_nt: TGTGCCAGCAGTTTCCTAGGGGGCGAATACGAGCAGTACTTC; cdr3_aa: CASSFLGGEYEQYF
v_call: TRBV3-1; j_call: TRBJ2-2; d_call: .; clone_size: many; cdr3_nt: TGTGCCAGCAGCCACCTAGAGTCTGGGGAGCTGTTTTTT; cdr3_aa: CASSHLESGELFF
v_call: TRBV5-1; j_call: TRBJ2-7; d_call: .; clone_size: .; cdr3_nt: TGCGCCAGCAGCTTCCACACAGGGTTACCCTACGAGCAGTACTTC; cdr3_aa: CASSFHTGLPYEQYF
v_call: TRBV5-1; j_call: TRBJ1-1; d_call: .; clone_size: few; cdr3_nt: TGCGCCAGCTCCCTACTACAGGGTTACAACACTGAAGCTTTCTTT; cdr3_aa: CASSLLQGYNTEAFF
v_call: TRBV28; j_call: TRBJ2-5; d_call: TRBD2; clone_size: .; cdr3_nt: TGTGCCAGCAAGATTAGACTAGCGGGGAACCAAGAGACCCAGTACTTC; cdr3_aa: CASKIRLAGNQETQYF
v_call: TRBV19; j_call: TRBJ2-7; d_call: .; clone_size: .; cdr3_nt: TGTGCCAGTAGTAGTAGACAACCCTACGAGCAGTACTTC; cdr3_aa: CASSSRQPYEQYF
v_call: TRBV28; j_call: TRBJ2-3; d_call: TRBD2; clone_size: many; cdr3_nt: TGTGCCAGCAGATTAAGAGTGGCGGGAGGCCCAGATACGCAGTATTTT; cdr3_aa: CASRLRVAGGPDTQYF
v_call: TRBV5-1; j_call: TRBJ2-3; d_call: .; clone_size: many; cdr3_nt: TGCGCCAGCAGCTTGGTCGGCACAGATACGCAGTATTTT; cdr3_aa: CASSLVGTDTQYF
v_call: TRBV19; j_call: TRBJ1-2; d_call: TRBD1; clone_size: .; cdr3_nt: TGTGCCAGTAGAGGAAGACAGGGTGATTTCGGCTACACCTTC; cdr3_aa: CASRGRQGDFGYTF
v_call: TRBV5-1; j_call: TRBJ2-5; d_call: .; clone_size: once; cdr3_nt: TGCGCCAGCACCCTTGGACTTGCTGGGGCTGGAGAGACCCAGTACTTC; cdr3_aa: CASTLGLAGAGETQYF
v_call: TRBV29-1; j_call: TRBJ2-7; d_call: TRBD1; clone_size: many; cdr3_nt: TGCAGCGCTGGGACAGCCGGAAACTACGAGCAGTACTTC; cdr3_aa: CSAGTAGNYEQYF
v_call: TRBV5-1; j_call: TRBJ1-1; d_call: .; clone_size: many; cdr3_nt: TGCGCCAGCAGCTTGGCTGGGGGGGCCACTGAAGCTTTCTTT; cdr3_aa: CASSLAGGATEAFF
v_call: TRBV27; j_call: TRBJ1-5; d_call: .; clone_size: .; cdr3_nt: TGTGCCAGCAGTTTATCGAATCCGAATCAGCCCCAGCATTTT; cdr3_aa: CASSLSNPNQPQHF
v_call: TRBV7-9; j_call: TRBJ2-7; d_call: .; clone_size: many; cdr3_nt: TGTGCCAGCAGCTGGGTAGGAACCTACGAGCAGTACTTC; cdr3_aa: CASSWVGTYEQYF
v_call: TRBV12-3/TRBV12-4; j_call: TRBJ2-1; d_call: .; clone_size: many; cdr3_nt: TGTGCCAGCAGCGGGTTGGCGACCAATGAGCAGTTCTTC; cdr3_aa: CASSGLATNEQFF
v_call: TRBV7-3; j_call: TRBJ2-3; d_call: .; clone_size: few; cdr3_nt: TGTGCCAGCAGCCTAACAACGTGGGACACAGATACGCAGTATTTT; cdr3_aa: CASSLTTWDTDTQYF
v_call: TRBV7-2; j_call: TRBJ2-1; d_call: TRBD2; clone_size: .; cdr3_nt: TGTGCCAGCAGCTCTGCGGGAGAACCCTACAATGAGCAGTTCTTC; cdr3_aa: CASSSAGEPYNEQFF
v_call: TRBV5-1; j_call: TRBJ2-3; d_call: TRBD2; clone_size: .; cdr3_nt: TGCGCCAGCACCCGTGGCGGGAGCTCGGGCACAGATACGCAGTATTTT; cdr3_aa: CASTRGGSSGTDTQYF
v_call: TRBV5-4; j_call: TRBJ2-3; d_call: .; clone_size: many; cdr3_nt: TGTGCCAGCAGCTCCGACAGAACAGATACGCAGTATTTT; cdr3_aa: CASSSDRTDTQYF
v_call: TRBV4-1; j_call: TRBJ1-2; d_call: .; clone_size: .; cdr3_nt: TGCGCCAGCAGCCAAGAGGCTCGGCCTGGCTATGGCTACACCTTC; cdr3_aa: CASSQEARPGYGYTF
v_call: TRBV6-1; j_call: TRBJ2-5; d_call: TRBD1; clone_size: .; cdr3_nt: TGTGCCAGCAGGGATCCGGGACAGAGGCAAGAGACCCAGTACTTC; cdr3_aa: CASRDPGQRQETQYF